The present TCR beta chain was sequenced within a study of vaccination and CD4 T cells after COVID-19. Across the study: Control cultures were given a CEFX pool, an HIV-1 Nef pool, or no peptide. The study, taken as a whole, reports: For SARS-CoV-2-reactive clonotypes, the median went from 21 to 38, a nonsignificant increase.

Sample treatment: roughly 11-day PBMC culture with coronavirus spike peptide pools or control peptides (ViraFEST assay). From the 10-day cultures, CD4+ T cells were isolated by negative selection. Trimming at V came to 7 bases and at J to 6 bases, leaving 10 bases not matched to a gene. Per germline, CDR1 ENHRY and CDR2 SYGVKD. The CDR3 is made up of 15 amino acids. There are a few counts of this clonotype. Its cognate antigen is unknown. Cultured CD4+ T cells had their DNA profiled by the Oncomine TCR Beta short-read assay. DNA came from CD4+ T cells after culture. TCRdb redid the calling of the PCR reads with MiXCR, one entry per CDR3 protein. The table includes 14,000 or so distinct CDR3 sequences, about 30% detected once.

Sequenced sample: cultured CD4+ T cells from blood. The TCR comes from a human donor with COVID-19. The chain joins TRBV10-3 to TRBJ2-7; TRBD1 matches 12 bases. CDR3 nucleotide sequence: TGTGCCATCATGCGATCCGGGACAGGGGGCGCCGAGCAGTACTTC. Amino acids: CAIMRSGTGGAEQYF.